Listed below are T cell receptor beta chains from one sample, sequenced in a study of blood T cell repertoires in COVID-19. Assay: immunoSEQ multiplex PCR; the TCRdb copy retains only in-frame clones and omits some. The table lists 95,000 to 150,000 clones, about two thirds of them singletons. The sequenced material came from peripheral blood. Receptor source: a human donor with acute or convalescent COVID-19. The donor label of this sample is uncertain. The CDR3 runs from the conserved cysteine through the conserved F or W. A D gene is named only where the DNA matches it firmly. Some rows mark clone size as missing; the rest say once, few, many or name a class of expanded clone.

D gene	clone size	J gene	V gene	CDR3 DNA	CDR3 protein
TRBD1	-	TRBJ1-3	TRBV4-1	TGCGCCAGCAGAAGCGTAACAGGGGGGTCTAACACCATATATTTT	CASRSVTGGSNTIYF
-	-	TRBJ2-7	TRBV7-9	TGTGCCAGCAGTAATGTTGCTTCCAGGGCGAACTACGAGCAGTACTTC	CASSNVASRANYEQYF
-	-	TRBJ1-2	TRBV9	TGTGCCAGCAGCGCTACAGGGATGAGAGACTATGGCTACACCTTC	CASSATGMRDYGYTF
TRBD1	-	TRBJ1-2	TRBV3-1/TRBV3-2	TGTGCCAGCAGCCAAGGGAGACAGGGGGCGCGGTATGGCTACACCTTC	CASSQGRQGARYGYTF
TRBD1	-	TRBJ1-4	TRBV6-5	TGTGCCAGCAGTTACCACGGGACAGGGCTTGAAAAACTGTTTTTT	CASSYHGTGLEKLFF
TRBD1	many	TRBJ2-1	TRBV5-1	TGCGCCAGCAGCTTGGGGACAGGGTACGATGAGCAGTTCTTC	CASSLGTGYDEQFF
-	-	TRBJ2-3	TRBV7-8	TGTGCCAGCACCCTAGGGGGGGCCGGGCGCTTCACAGATACGCAGTATTTT	CASTLGGAGRFTDTQYF
TRBD1	few	TRBJ1-2	TRBV4-1	TGCGCCAGCAGCCAAGCGTCCAGGGGGACCGGACGTGGCTACACCTTC	CASSQASRGTGRGYTF
-	-	TRBJ2-3	TRBV6-6	TGTGCCAGCAGTTACTTGGTTGCGGGGACTACAGATACGCAGTATTTT	CASSYLVAGTTDTQYF
TRBD2	-	TRBJ2-1	TRBV6-5	TGTGCCAGCAGTTACGGCGGGGGACTTCCCAATGAGCAGTTCTTC	CASSYGGGLPNEQFF
TRBD2	few	TRBJ2-1	TRBV12-5	TGTGCTACCTCCCGGGGGGGGGCCGATGAGCAGTTCTTC	CATSRGGADEQFF
TRBD2	-	TRBJ2-1	TRBV5-5	TGTGCCAGCAGCCCCCTAGCGGGGGGGTACAATGAGCAGTTCTTC	CASSPLAGGYNEQFF
-	-	TRBJ1-1	TRBV28	TGTGCCAGCAGTTTATTAGTGGTGAACACTGAAGCTTTCTTT	CASSLLVVNTEAFF
-	-	TRBJ2-1	TRBV7-2	TGTGCCAGCAGCCACCCGAACGCGCCGGGACTCGTATACAATGAGCAGTTCTTC	CASSHPNAPGLVYNEQFF
TRBD1	few	TRBJ2-5	TRBV11-2	TGTGCCAGCAGCTCCCGGGACAGGGGGGTAGAGACCCAGTACTTC	CASSSRDRGVETQYF
TRBD2	-	TRBJ2-6	TRBV7-9	TGTGCCAGCAGCCCGGGGGCGGGGGGCTCACGCTCTGGGGCCAACGTCCTGACTTTC	CASSPGAGGSRSGANVLTF
-	-	TRBJ1-1	TRBV5-1	TGCGCCAGCAGCCCGCAGGGGAACACTGAAGCTTTCTTT	CASSPQGNTEAFF
TRBD2	-	TRBJ2-1	TRBV10-3	TGTGCCATCAGTGATAACCTAGCGGGGGGGTACAATGAGCAGTTCTTC	CAISDNLAGGYNEQFF
TRBD2	-	TRBJ2-3	TRBV6-5	TGTGCCAGCAGCACTAGCGGGAACACAGATACGCAGTATTTT	CASSTSGNTDTQYF
-	once	TRBJ2-1	TRBV19	TGTGCCACGAGAGAACGCTCCTACAATGAGCAGTTCTTC	CATRERSYNEQFF
-	-	TRBJ2-5	TRBV11-2	TGTGCCAGCAGCACCCTGCCTTGGGGGGTCGAGACCCAGTACTTC	CASSTLPWGVETQYF
TRBD1	-	TRBJ2-6	TRBV5-1	TGCGCCAGCAGCTTGGCGTCGGGTTGGCAGGGGGCGCGAGGGGCCAACGTCCTGACTTTC	CASSLASGWQGARGANVLTF
-	-	TRBJ1-3	TRBV10-2	TGCGCCAGCAGTGGGAGACAGAGTTTATCTGGAAACACCATATATTTT	CASSGRQSLSGNTIYF
-	-	TRBJ2-5	TRBV19	TGTGCCAGTAGTATAGGAAGCCAGGGTGGAGAGACCCAGTACTTC	CASSIGSQGGETQYF
-	few	TRBJ1-6	TRBV7-9	TGTGCCAGCAGCCGACAGGACGTTAATTCACCCCTCCACTTT	CASSRQDVNSPLHF
-	once	TRBJ2-2	TRBV6-5	TGTGCCAGCAGCCGCGGGTCTTCGAACACCGGGGAGCTGTTTTTT	CASSRGSSNTGELFF
-	-	TRBJ1-2	TRBV19	TGTGCCAGTAGTATCGACGGGGGGGTAGGTGGCTACACCTTC	CASSIDGGVGGYTF
-	-	TRBJ1-1	TRBV5-1	TGCGCCAGCAGCTTGGATGTGTGGACACTGAACACTGAAGCTTTCTTT	CASSLDVWTLNTEAFF
-	-	TRBJ1-6	TRBV7-9	TGTGCCAGCAGCTTAGCTTCGGATAATTCACCCCTCCACTTT	CASSLASDNSPLHF
TRBD1	few	TRBJ2-7	TRBV9	TGTGCCAGCAGCGTAGCTGGGACAGCCACTTCCGAGCAGTACTTC	CASSVAGTATSEQYF
TRBD1	few	TRBJ1-4	TRBV5-1	TGCGCCAGCAGCTCGGGACAGCCAAATGAAAAACTGTTTTTT	CASSSGQPNEKLFF
TRBD2	-	TRBJ2-3	TRBV29-1	TGCAGCGTTGAAGAAGGACTAGCCCTAGCGGATACGCAGTATTTT	CSVEEGLALADTQYF
-	once	TRBJ1-2	TRBV20-1	TGCAGTGCTTACGACGGGTATGGCTACACCTTC	CSAYDGYGYTF
-	-	TRBJ1-6	TRBV12-3/TRBV12-4	TGTGCCAGCAGTTTAGGCGCTATCACCCTCCACTTT	CASSLGAITLHF
-	-	TRBJ2-3	TRBV5-1	TGCGCCAGCAGCTTGGCGGTAGCGCCCAACACAGATACGCAGTATTTT	CASSLAVAPNTDTQYF
-	-	TRBJ1-1	TRBV5-4	TGTGCCAGCAGCCCGACGGGGGGCGAGAAGACTGAAGCTTTCTTT	CASSPTGGEKTEAFF
TRBD1	-	TRBJ1-1	TRBV5-1	TGCGCCAGCAGCCCACAGGGGGCGGGAAGAGCTTTCTTT	CASSPQGAGRAFF
-	-	TRBJ1-1	TRBV5-1	TGCGCCAGCAGAAGGCAGGAGAACACTGAAGCTTTCTTT	CASRRQENTEAFF
-	-	TRBJ2-5	TRBV18	TGTGCCAGCTCACGCAGTCGAGAGACCCAGTACTTC	CASSRSRETQYF
TRBD2	many	TRBJ2-3	TRBV7-7	TGTGCCAGCAGTACCGGACTAGCGGGGAGCACAGATACGCAGTATTTT	CASSTGLAGSTDTQYF
-	-	TRBJ1-2	TRBV19	TGTGCCAGTAGCGGACAGAGCTATGGCTACACCTTC	CASSGQSYGYTF
TRBD1	-	TRBJ2-3	TRBV7-9	TGTGCCAGCAGCTTAGCCTGGACAGGGGATGGGGATACGCAGTATTTT	CASSLAWTGDGDTQYF
-	many	TRBJ2-3	TRBV11-3	TGTGCCAGCAGCTTAGACAGGGATACGCAGTATTTT	CASSLDRDTQYF
TRBD2	-	TRBJ2-7	TRBV3-1/TRBV3-2	TGTGCCAGCACCCCGTGGCTGATAGCGGGGGTTCTCTCCTACGAGCAGTACTTC	CASTPWLIAGVLSYEQYF
-	-	TRBJ1-3	TRBV7-6	TGTGCCAGCAGCTTAAGTGGATCGGGGGTAACTGGAAACACCATATATTTT	CASSLSGSGVTGNTIYF
TRBD1	-	TRBJ1-2	TRBV29-1	TGCAGCGTTACTCAGGGGGCAGAGGGCTACACCTTC	CSVTQGAEGYTF
-	-	TRBJ1-1	TRBV19	TGTGCCAGTAGTACCGCCTTGACGGAGTACACTGAAGCTTTCTTT	CASSTALTEYTEAFF
-	-	TRBJ2-1	TRBV19	TGTGCCAGTAGTCCCTACCGAGGTCCTGAGCAGTTCTTC	CASSPYRGPEQFF
TRBD1	-	TRBJ1-4	TRBV7-8	TGTGCCAGCAGCTTAGTTTTGAGGGGTACCGGGACAGCCAATGAAAAACTGTTTTTT	CASSLVLRGTGTANEKLFF
TRBD1	-	TRBJ1-1	TRBV28	TGTGCCAGCAGTTTCCTCGCTTCGGACAGGGGTCTGAACACTGAAGCTTTCTTT	CASSFLASDRGLNTEAFF
TRBD1	few	TRBJ1-1	TRBV19	TGTGCCAGCATTACAGGGGGAAGTATAGGCACTGAAGCTTTCTTT	CASITGGSIGTEAFF
TRBD1	-	TRBJ1-2	TRBV18	TGTGCCAGCTCACCCCCTCGAGGCAGGGGGAATGGCTACACCTTC	CASSPPRGRGNGYTF
TRBD1	-	TRBJ1-2	TRBV24-1	TGTGCCACCAGTGACACTCAGGGGGCGTGGGGCTACACCTTC	CATSDTQGAWGYTF